The source of this T cell receptor beta chain is a study of human T cells and chemical hapten exposure listed by TCRdb under 2021. About the investigation overall: For sensitization, 2% DPC in acetone was applied to a 2 cm by 2 cm area of upper inner arm skin. Throughout the roughly 24-week study period, patients were also given weekly therapeutic DPC doses on the scalp. Patch tests used Finn chambers with 0.01% DPC on the upper back, scored after 6 days by International Contact Dermatitis Research Group standards. The patient cohort, mostly female, included alopecia areata with under or over 50% scalp involvement, alopecia totalis and alopecia universalis. Libraries were pooled for sequencing, and per-sample TCR yields varied mainly because of small differences in library volumes within the pool. Peripheral blood TCR repertoire changes were tracked in vivo in alopecia patients during primary and secondary sensitization to the hapten diphenylcyclopropenone (DPC). Patient blood was sampled pre-sensitization (week 0) and at 2, 6 and about 24 weeks after DPC sensitization. For TCR sequencing, blood came from 25 to 35 alopecia patients at anywhere from one to four time points (pre-sensitization, 2, 6 and 24 weeks). General findings and caveats noted by the study authors: Expanded TCRs formed significantly more large CDR3 similarity clusters than pre-sensitization or healthy control sets, consistent with antigen-driven responses. All patients had alopecia, a presumed autoimmune disease, so their immune response might differ from that of healthy individuals. No change with DPC sensitization was found in the number of TCRs above 1 in 1000 frequency, and no evidence of global repertoire structure alterations was found. Repeated subsampling changed both the strength of the expansion versus patch-test correlation and the threshold at which the correlation became significant. Patch test score was positively correlated with the number of PT1 expanded TCRs, with significance at thresholds 8, 16 and 32 but not at 4.

The library was obtained by RACE. Sequenced on a NextSeq 500. Library preparation attached unique molecular identifiers to individual cDNA molecules for quantitative, reproducible TCR counting. Each blood RNA sample was used to sequence both TCR alpha and TCR beta chains. The paper's processing steps were these. The median number of TCRs per sample was around 96,000, ranging from 23,224 to 690,600. V, J and CDR3 annotation of the TCR reads was performed with the Decombinator software suite. For the PS versus PT1 abundance plots, all samples were subsampled to the same number of TCRs (28,000). Expanded TCRs were defined as absent before sensitization and observed at least eight times at the 2-week time point. TCRdb reprocessing: public reads trimmed at Q25 with fastp, clones called with MiXCR, in-frame beta chains kept. Rows are unified per CDR3 protein, each entry keeping the most common DNA and genes. The authors' filters were not applied to this entry. The sample yields hundreds of thousands of distinct CDR3 sequences; about 6.3% were counted once. Of the sample, more than 5.5% is held by the ten largest clones.

On this clonotype itself: There is no known antigen for this receptor. A much larger clone lies a single base off, so this may be a read error.

What this sample's time point label stands for: patch test 2, 6 weeks after DPC sensitization. The sample's treatment or condition label is to be understood as: therapeutic diphenylcyclopropenone sensitization with weekly scalp DPC. At each patch-test visit, blood was drawn before the patch test was applied. Patients were considered eligible if aged 18 to 70, diagnosed with alopecia and deemed suitable for DPC therapy, and patients were excluded if pregnant. Total RNA was extracted from unfractionated whole blood that had been collected in Tempus Blood RNA tubes. The receptor was derived from a woman aged 18-29 years with alopecia areata. Some clones in this sample may be carry-over from other donors' samples. Sequencing was performed on whole blood, taken in connection with sensitization to the hapten diphenylcyclopropenone (DPC).

DNA sequence: TGTGCCAGCAGATCAAATACTGATACGATGCACTTC. This translates into CASRSNTDTMHF. The V gene is TRBV28 and the J gene is TRBJ2-7; the D gene remains uncertain. From the cysteine up to the phenylalanine, the CDR3 has a length of 12 residues. Kept here is only the CDR3 DNA, which spans 36 bases and is read in frame from base 1. From a lookup of the germline V gene, CDR1 and CDR2 are MDHEN and SYDVKM.